Listed below are T cell receptor beta chains from one sample, sequenced in a study of blood T cell repertoires in COVID-19. TCRdb keeps only in-frame clones here, not all; method: immunoSEQ multiplex PCR. The top ten hold approximately 7.2% of the sample, which has tens of thousands of clones, approximately 86% seen once. Material for sequencing was peripheral blood. Every receptor here comes from a man aged 50 to 60 with active COVID-19. Each CDR3 is given with its conserved first and last residue. D genes are given only for firm matches. Rows give clone size only sometimes, using once, few, many, or a class for an expanded clone.

>once|NA|TRBJ1-1|TRBV3-1/TRBV3-2
CASSQVMGEIGAFF
TGTGCCAGCAGCCAAGTCATGGGAGAGATCGGAGCTTTCTTT
>NA|TRBD2|TRBJ2-3|TRBV5-4
CASSSGLAVTDTQYF
TGTGCCAGCAGCTCCGGACTAGCGGTAACAGATACGCAGTATTTT
>NA|TRBD2|TRBJ2-2|TRBV29-1
CSAGLAANTGELFF
TGCAGCGCCGGACTAGCGGCTAACACCGGGGAGCTGTTTTTT
>once|TRBD2|TRBJ2-3|TRBV10-2
CASSEVAGGNTDTQYF
TGCGCCAGCAGTGAAGTAGCGGGAGGCAACACAGATACGCAGTATTTT
>NA|NA|TRBJ2-2|TRBV6-5
CASSPLPKTGELFF
TGTGCCAGCAGTCCCCTCCCTAAAACCGGGGAGCTGTTTTTT
>NA|NA|TRBJ1-5|TRBV6-1
CASSEARGRGNQPQHF
TGTGCCAGCAGTGAAGCTCGGGGTAGGGGCAATCAGCCCCAGCATTTT
>NA|NA|TRBJ2-2|TRBV18
CASSNSGANTGELFF
TGTGCCAGCTCAAATAGCGGAGCGAACACCGGGGAGCTGTTTTTT
>NA|NA|TRBJ2-1|TRBV7-2
CASSSQTASYNEQFF
TGTGCCAGCAGCTCACAGACCGCGTCCTACAATGAGCAGTTCTTC
>once|TRBD1|TRBJ2-5|TRBV7-6
CASSFRRGQDQETQYF
TGTGCCAGCAGCTTCCGTCGGGGACAGGACCAAGAGACCCAGTACTTC
>NA|NA|TRBJ2-1|TRBV6-5
CASSYSQDISYNEQFF
TGTGCCAGCAGTTACTCACAGGACATCTCCTACAATGAGCAGTTCTTC
>NA|NA|TRBJ2-2|TRBV19
CASCAGPNTGELFF
TGTGCCTCTTGTGCAGGGCCGAACACCGGGGAGCTGTTTTTT
>NA|TRBD1|TRBJ1-3|TRBV9
CASSPGDSVSGNTIYF
TGTGCCAGCAGCCCGGGGGACAGCGTCTCTGGAAACACCATATATTTT
>NA|TRBD1|TRBJ1-4|TRBV4-2
CASSPERQGPTNEKLFF
TGTGCCAGCAGCCCAGAGCGACAGGGACCAACTAATGAAAAACTGTTTTTT
>NA|TRBD2|TRBJ2-3|TRBV25-1
CASSDQLAGGKADTQYF
TGTGCCAGCAGTGACCAGCTAGCGGGAGGGAAGGCAGATACGCAGTATTTT
>NA|TRBD2|TRBJ2-7|TRBV18
CASSATSGGSYEQYF
TGTGCCAGCTCAGCTACTAGCGGGGGCTCCTACGAGCAGTACTTC
>NA|TRBD1|TRBJ2-7|TRBV5-4
CASSLVGQGNEQYF
TGTGCCAGCAGCTTGGTAGGACAGGGAAACGAGCAGTACTTC
>NA|NA|TRBJ2-1|TRBV5-6
CASSLAPPGLANEQFF
TGTGCCAGCAGCTTGGCCCCCCCGGGATTGGCCAATGAGCAGTTCTTC
>NA|TRBD1|TRBJ1-2|TRBV19
CASSVPGQGAKGYTF
TGTGCCAGTAGTGTCCCGGGACAGGGGGCAAAAGGCTACACCTTC
>NA|NA|TRBJ2-3|TRBV6-5
CASRRGNSGPDTQYF
TGTGCCAGCCGCCGAGGGAACTCTGGCCCAGATACGCAGTATTTT
>once|NA|TRBJ1-1|TRBV6-1
CASSEGSSTGTEAFF
TGTGCCAGCAGTGAAGGATCGAGCACAGGAACTGAAGCTTTCTTT
>NA|TRBD1|TRBJ1-2|TRBV11-2
CASSPDRADGYTF
TGTGCCAGCAGCCCGGACAGGGCTGATGGCTACACCTTC
>NA|TRBD2|TRBJ2-5|TRBV30
CAWRTSGHPTQYF
TGTGCCTGGAGGACTAGCGGGCACCCAACCCAGTACTTC
>NA|TRBD1|TRBJ1-2|TRBV11-2
CASSLVRGQGRNYGYTF
TGTGCCAGCAGCTTAGTAAGGGGACAGGGTAGAAACTATGGCTACACCTTC
>NA|NA|TRBJ1-1|TRBV27
CASSLGRVTEAFF
TGTGCCAGCAGTTTAGGGAGGGTCACTGAAGCTTTCTTT
>NA|TRBD1|TRBJ1-2|TRBV3-1/TRBV3-2
CASSPLDRVRAINYGYTF
TGTGCCAGCAGCCCTTTGGACAGGGTACGTGCCATTAACTATGGCTACACCTTC
>NA|NA|TRBJ1-1|TRBV5-8
CASSFRASEAFF
TGTGCCAGCAGCTTCCGCGCCTCCGAAGCTTTCTTT
>NA|NA|TRBJ2-3|TRBV3-1/TRBV3-2
CASSQEELRGADTQYF
TGTGCCAGCAGCCAAGAGGAACTCAGGGGTGCAGATACGCAGTATTTT
>once|NA|TRBJ1-1|TRBV18
CASSRQTGFNTEAFF
TGTGCCAGCTCAAGACAAACAGGGTTCAACACTGAAGCTTTCTTT
>NA|NA|TRBJ1-1|TRBV5-6
CASSSRGHTEAFF
TGTGCCAGCAGCTCAAGGGGTCACACTGAAGCTTTCTTT
>once|TRBD1|TRBJ1-1|TRBV7-8
CASSTQDRELVRSNTEAFF
TGTGCCAGCAGCACCCAGGACAGGGAACTTGTAAGGTCGAACACTGAAGCTTTCTTT
>few|NA|TRBJ2-1|TRBV19
CASSMQRNEQFF
TGTGCCAGTAGTATGCAGAGGAATGAGCAGTTCTTC
>NA|NA|TRBJ1-2|TRBV29-1
CSVTDRQYYGYTF
TGCAGCGTTACTGACAGGCAGTACTATGGCTACACCTTC
>NA|NA|TRBJ1-1|TRBV6-5
CASSFQGAGTEAFF
TGTGCCAGCAGTTTCCAGGGTGCGGGGACTGAAGCTTTCTTT
>once|NA|TRBJ1-5|TRBV18
CASSRGQLNQPQHF
TGTGCCAGCTCACGGGGACAACTCAATCAGCCCCAGCATTTT
>NA|NA|TRBJ2-1|TRBV5-1
CASSLNAGRYNEQFF
TGCGCCAGCAGCTTGAATGCGGGAAGATACAATGAGCAGTTCTTC
>NA|NA|TRBJ2-7|TRBV5-4
CASSLGSGAQVEQYF
TGTGCCAGCAGCTTGGGTAGCGGAGCTCAGGTCGAGCAGTACTTC
>NA|TRBD2|TRBJ2-2|TRBV6-6
CASSYVTSGNTGELFF
TGTGCCAGCAGTTACGTGACTAGCGGTAACACCGGGGAGCTGTTTTTT
>NA|NA|TRBJ1-1|TRBV29-1
CSVGPDRKTTAFF
TGCAGCGTTGGCCCCGACAGGAAGACCACGGCTTTCTTT